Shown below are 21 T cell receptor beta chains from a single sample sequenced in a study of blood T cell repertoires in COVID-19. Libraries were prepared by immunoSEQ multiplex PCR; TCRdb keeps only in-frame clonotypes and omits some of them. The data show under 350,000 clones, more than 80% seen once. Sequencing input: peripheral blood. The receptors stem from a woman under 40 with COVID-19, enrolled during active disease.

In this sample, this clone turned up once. CDR3 protein: CASSQTHSNYGYTF. In DNA form, the CDR3 reads TGTGCCAGCAGTCAAACTCACAGCAACTATGGCTACACCTTC. This chain connects TRBV27 to TRBJ1-2; D remains unclear. The CDR3 runs to 14 residues. V lost 5 bases and J lost 2, with 12 bases in between. CDR1 and CDR2 from the germline V gene are MNHEY and SMNVEV (reference sequence).

The DNA for the CDR3 is TGCGCCAGCAGTCTTAGCGCAACCGGGGAGCTGTTTTTT. Encoded protein: CASSLSATGELFF. The chain is built from TRBV5-1 and TRBJ2-2, with D possibly matching TRBD2 (5 bases). CDR3 length: 13 residues. Germline CDR1 SGHRS, CDR2 YFSETQ. The germline V and J ends were trimmed by 5 bases and 5 bases, with 10 bases remaining between them.

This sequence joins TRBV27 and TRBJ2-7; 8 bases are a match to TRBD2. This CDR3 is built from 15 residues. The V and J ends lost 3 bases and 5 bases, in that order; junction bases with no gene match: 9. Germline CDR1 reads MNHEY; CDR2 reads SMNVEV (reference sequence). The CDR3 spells CASSFPGLGKDEQYF. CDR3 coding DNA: TGTGCCAGCAGTTTCCCGGGACTAGGAAAGGACGAGCAGTACTTC.

CDR3 DNA: TGTGCCAGCAGTTGGGACACTAACTATGGCTACACCTTC. Translated, it gives CASSWDTNYGYTF. The chain has TRBV6-5 and TRBJ1-2; D perhaps matches TRBD1 (6 bases). Trimming removed 4 bases from V and 0 bases from J, with 6 bases in between. The CDR3 extends over 13 amino acids. Germline V CDR1 and CDR2: MNHEY, SVGAGI.

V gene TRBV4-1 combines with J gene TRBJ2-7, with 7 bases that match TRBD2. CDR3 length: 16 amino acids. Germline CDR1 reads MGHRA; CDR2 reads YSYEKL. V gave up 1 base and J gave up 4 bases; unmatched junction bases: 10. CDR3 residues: CASSQAQASGPYEQYF. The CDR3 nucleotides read TGCGCCAGCAGCCAAGCCCAGGCTAGCGGACCTTACGAGCAGTACTTC.

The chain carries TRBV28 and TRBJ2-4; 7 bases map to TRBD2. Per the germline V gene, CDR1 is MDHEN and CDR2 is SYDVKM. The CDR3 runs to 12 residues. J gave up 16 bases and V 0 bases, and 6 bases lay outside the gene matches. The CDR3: CASSLWGGRSYF. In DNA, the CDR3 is TGTGCCAGCAGTTTATGGGGGGGGAGAAGTTACTTC. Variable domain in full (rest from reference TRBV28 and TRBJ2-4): DVKVTQSSRYLVKRTGEKVFLECVQDMDHENMFWYRQDPGLGLRLIYFSYDVKMKEKGDIPEGYSVSREKKERFSLILESASTNQTSMYLCASSLWGGRSYFGAGTRLSVL.

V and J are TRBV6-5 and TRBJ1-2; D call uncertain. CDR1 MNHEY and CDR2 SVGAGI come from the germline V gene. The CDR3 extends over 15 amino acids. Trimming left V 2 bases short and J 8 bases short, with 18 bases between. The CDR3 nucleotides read TGTGCCAGCAGTTACGGGCGTGGTGTGGCGACGGGCTACACCTTC. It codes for CASSYGRGVATGYTF.

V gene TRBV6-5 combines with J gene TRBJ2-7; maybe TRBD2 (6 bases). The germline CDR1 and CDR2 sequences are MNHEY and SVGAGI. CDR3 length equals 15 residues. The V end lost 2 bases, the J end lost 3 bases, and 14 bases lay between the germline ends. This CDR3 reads CASSYLSGPGYEQYF. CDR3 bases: TGTGCCAGCAGTTACCTGAGCGGGCCAGGCTACGAGCAGTACTTC.

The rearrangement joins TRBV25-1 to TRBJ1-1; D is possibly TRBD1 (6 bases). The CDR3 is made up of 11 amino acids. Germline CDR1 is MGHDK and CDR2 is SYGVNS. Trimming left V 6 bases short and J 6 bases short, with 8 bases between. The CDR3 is CASRQGPEAFF. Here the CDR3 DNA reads TGTGCCAGCAGACAGGGACCTGAAGCTTTCTTT.

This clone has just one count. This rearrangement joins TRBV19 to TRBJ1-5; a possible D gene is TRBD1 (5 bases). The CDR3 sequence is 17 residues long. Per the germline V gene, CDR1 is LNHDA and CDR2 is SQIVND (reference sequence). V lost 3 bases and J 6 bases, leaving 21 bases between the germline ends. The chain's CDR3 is CASSMGGGSSFSQPQHF. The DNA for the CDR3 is TGTGCCAGTAGTATGGGGGGGGGATCCTCGTTTTCTCAGCCCCAGCATTTT.

The CDR3 spells CASSEIPGQGQGEETQYF. CDR3 DNA: TGTGCCAGCAGTGAAATCCCTGGACAGGGGCAGGGAGAAGAGACCCAGTACTTC. The chain joins TRBV2 to TRBJ2-5; 9 positions match TRBD1. Per the germline V gene, CDR1 is SNHLY and CDR2 is FYNNEI. V lost 2 bases, J lost 3 bases, and 13 bases stayed unmatched. This CDR3 contains 18 residues.

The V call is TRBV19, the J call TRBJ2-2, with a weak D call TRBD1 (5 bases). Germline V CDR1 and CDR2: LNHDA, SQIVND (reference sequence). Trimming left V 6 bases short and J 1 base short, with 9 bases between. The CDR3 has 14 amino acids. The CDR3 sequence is CASRPTGNTGELFF. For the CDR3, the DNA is TGTGCCAGTAGGCCTACAGGGAACACCGGGGAGCTGTTTTTT.

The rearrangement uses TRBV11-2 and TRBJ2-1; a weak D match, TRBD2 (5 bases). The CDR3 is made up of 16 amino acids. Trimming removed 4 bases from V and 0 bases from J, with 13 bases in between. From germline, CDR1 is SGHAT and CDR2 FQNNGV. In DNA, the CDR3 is TGTGCCAGCAGCTCACGAGCGGATAGCTCCTACAATGAGCAGTTCTTC. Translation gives CASSSRADSSYNEQFF.

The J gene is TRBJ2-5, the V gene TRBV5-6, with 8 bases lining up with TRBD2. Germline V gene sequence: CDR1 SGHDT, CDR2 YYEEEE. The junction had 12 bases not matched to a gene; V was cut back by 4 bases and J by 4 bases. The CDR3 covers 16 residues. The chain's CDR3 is CASSGPSGLGGETQYF. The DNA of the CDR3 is TGTGCCAGCAGCGGGCCTAGCGGGCTTGGGGGAGAGACCCAGTACTTC.

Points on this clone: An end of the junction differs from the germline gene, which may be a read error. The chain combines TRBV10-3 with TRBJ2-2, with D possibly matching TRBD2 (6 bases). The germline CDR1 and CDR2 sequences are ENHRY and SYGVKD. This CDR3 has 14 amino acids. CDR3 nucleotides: TGTGCCATCAGTGAGCCAACTAGCTCCGGGAAGCTGTTTTTT. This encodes CAISEPTSSGKLFF.

The CDR3, as DNA: TGTGCCAGCAGCACGGACTGGAACACTGAAGCTTTCTTT. Residues: CASSTDWNTEAFF. The J gene is TRBJ1-1, the V gene TRBV6-4; D unclear. Deletions cut 6 bases from V and 1 base from J, with 9 bases between. Germline lookup yields CDR1 MRHNA and CDR2 SNTAGT. The CDR3 totals 13 residues.

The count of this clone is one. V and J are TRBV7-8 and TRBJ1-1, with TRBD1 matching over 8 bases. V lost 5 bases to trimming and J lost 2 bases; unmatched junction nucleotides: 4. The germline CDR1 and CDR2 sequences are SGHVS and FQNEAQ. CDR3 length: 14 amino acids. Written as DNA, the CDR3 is TGTGCCAGCAGCAGGACAGGGACTAACACTGAAGCTTTCTTT. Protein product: CASSRTGTNTEAFF. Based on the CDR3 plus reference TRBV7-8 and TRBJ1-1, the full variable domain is GAGVSQSPRYKVAKRGQDVALRCDPISGHVSLFWYQQALGQGPEFLTYFQNEAQLDKSGLPSDRFFAERPEGSVSTLKIQRTQQEDSAVYLCASSRTGTNTEAFFGQGTRLTVV.

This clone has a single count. Here the CDR3 DNA reads TGTGCCAGCAGTTACTCGGAGAGCTCTGGAAACACCATATATTTT. This sequence encodes CASSYSESSGNTIYF. This rearrangement joins TRBV6-5 to TRBJ1-3; D is unclear. Germline assignment: CDR1 MNHEY and CDR2 SVGAGI. The CDR3 loop spans 15 amino acids. The ends were cut back, 0 bases at V and 0 bases at J, with 6 bases in the middle.

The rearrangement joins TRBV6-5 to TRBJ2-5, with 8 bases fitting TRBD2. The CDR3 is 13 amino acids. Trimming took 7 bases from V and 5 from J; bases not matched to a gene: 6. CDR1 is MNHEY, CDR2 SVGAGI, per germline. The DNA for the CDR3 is TGTGCCAGCACGAGCGGGAGCCGGGAGACCCAGTACTTC. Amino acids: CASTSGSRETQYF.

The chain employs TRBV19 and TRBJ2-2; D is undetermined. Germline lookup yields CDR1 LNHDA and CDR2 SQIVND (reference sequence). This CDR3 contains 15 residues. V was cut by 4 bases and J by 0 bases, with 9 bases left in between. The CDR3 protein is CASSTDRANTGELFF. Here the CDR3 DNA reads TGTGCCAGTAGTACCGACCGGGCGAACACCGGGGAGCTGTTTTTT.

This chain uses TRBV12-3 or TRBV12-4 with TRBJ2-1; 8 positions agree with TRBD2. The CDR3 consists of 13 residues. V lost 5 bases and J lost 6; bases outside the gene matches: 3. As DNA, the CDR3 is TGTGCCAGCAGTAGCGGGAGCGGCAATGAGCAGTTCTTC. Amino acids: CASSSGSGNEQFF.